This entry concerns a single T cell receptor beta chain. The antigen is unknown. Method: immunoSEQ multiplex PCR; TCRdb's copy keeps in-frame clones and lacks some. The repertoire holds 10,000 to 15,000 clones, with about 81% as singletons. This specimen belongs to a study of graft-versus-host responses after intestinal transplantation. Study summary: The whole recipient group had anti-thymocyte globulin induction followed by tacrolimus and steroids for three to four years.

Study-wide results and caveats: After transplant, early declines in HvG clones were associated with peak levels of circulating GvH clones. Individuals carrying graft-donor T cell macrochimerism showed high graft-versus-host to host-versus-graft clonal ratios in allografts.

This CDR3 contains 13 residues. V lost 6 bases and J lost 11, with 19 bases in between. CDR1 is MDHEN and CDR2 is SYDVKM in the germline V gene. This chain connects TRBV28 to TRBJ2-5, with D perhaps assigned TRBD1 or TRBD2 (5 bases each). The TCR was taken from a human patient who received an intestinal transplant, so some T cells may come from the graft donor. The source was PBMCs, collected roughly 290 days after intestinal transplant. The CDR3 coding sequence is TGTGCCAGCAGCTTGGGGCACTATAGGGAGCAGTACTTC. Amino acids: CASSLGHYREQYF.